The rows below give T cell receptor beta chains drawn from one sample of a study of cytomegalovirus exposure and HLA in healthy donors. Assay: immunoSEQ multiplex PCR; the TCRdb copy retains only in-frame clones and omits some. The table lists around 160,000 clones. Sequencing input: PBMCs. The receptors stem from a woman aged 45 to 65 in good health and CMV-seronegative. Both conserved end residues are part of each CDR3. A D gene is named only where the DNA matches it firmly.

TRBD1 | TRBJ2-7 | TRBV7-6 | TGTGCCAGCAGCTTAGGAGGGGGCGCCTACGAGCAGTACTTC | CASSLGGGAYEQYF
. | TRBJ2-7 | TRBV7-6 | TGTGCCAGCAGCCCCAGGGGCCACGAGCAGTACTTC | CASSPRGHEQYF
. | TRBJ2-1 | TRBV5-1 | TGCGCCAGCAGCTACGACTTTGACAATGAGCAGTTCTTC | CASSYDFDNEQFF
TRBD1 | TRBJ1-2 | TRBV7-2 | TGTGCCAGCAGCACTACCAGGGGGCGTGATGGCTACACCTTC | CASSTTRGRDGYTF
. | TRBJ1-2 | TRBV6-1 | TGTGCCAGCGCCACAATCCCAGGGGCCCCCAAGGGCTACACCTTC | CASATIPGAPKGYTF
. | TRBJ1-2 | TRBV11-2 | TGTGCCAGCAGCTTTGGAGGTACTAATGGCTACACCTTC | CASSFGGTNGYTF
TRBD2 | TRBJ2-1 | TRBV9 | TGTGCCAGCAGCGTAGACGCGGGGGGGGCCTACAATGAGCAGTTCTTC | CASSVDAGGAYNEQFF
. | TRBJ2-7 | TRBV5-5 | TGTGCCAGCAGCTTGGGGAGACTAGGGATCTACGAGCAGTACTTC | CASSLGRLGIYEQYF
. | TRBJ1-5 | TRBV6-1 | TGTGCCAGCAGTGAAAATGGGTGGGAGTATAGCAATCAGCCCCAGCATTTT | CASSENGWEYSNQPQHF
. | TRBJ1-1 | TRBV9 | TGTGCCAGCAGCGAGAGCGGTGGCAAGACTATCACTGAAGCTTTCTTT | CASSESGGKTITEAFF
. | TRBJ2-7 | TRBV6-1 | TGTGCCAGTCCAAAGAGCTCCTACGAGCAGTACTTC | CASPKSSYEQYF
. | TRBJ1-1 | TRBV14 | TGTGCCAGCAGCCAAGGGTCAGGACAGTTCAACACTGAAGCTTTCTTT | CASSQGSGQFNTEAFF
TRBD2 | TRBJ2-3 | TRBV4-2 | TGTGCCAGCAGCCAGGCTAGCGGGAGGGGGACAGATACGCAGTATTTT | CASSQASGRGTDTQYF
TRBD2 | TRBJ2-7 | TRBV11-2 | TGTGCCAGCAGCATCGATCTAGCGGGGGGATTTTACGAGCAGTACTTC | CASSIDLAGGFYEQYF
TRBD1 | TRBJ1-4 | TRBV7-3 | TGTGCCAGTGCCCAGGGGGCGGGTGAAAAACTGTTTTTT | CASAQGAGEKLFF
. | TRBJ2-2 | TRBV11-1 | TGTGCCAGCAGCTTACTAACCGGGGAGCTGTTTTTT | CASSLLTGELFF
TRBD1 | TRBJ1-2 | TRBV4-1 | TGCGCCAGCAGCCGGGAAGGAGGGACAGGGCTCGGCTACACCTTC | CASSREGGTGLGYTF
TRBD1 | TRBJ1-1 | TRBV9 | TGTGCCAGCAGCGGACAGGGGCTCACTGAAGCTTTCTTT | CASSGQGLTEAFF
. | TRBJ1-2 | TRBV12-5 | TGTGCTAGTGGTCCCTTCGGAGGGGACTATGGCTACACCTTC | CASGPFGGDYGYTF
TRBD2 | TRBJ2-1 | TRBV9 | TGTGCCAGCAGCGTAGAAGCTAGCGGGATGCCTCACGAGCAGTTCTTC | CASSVEASGMPHEQFF
TRBD1 | TRBJ2-5 | TRBV6-1 | TGTGCCAGCAGGGACAGGGGCGCCCAAGAGACCCAGTACTTC | CASRDRGAQETQYF
TRBD1 | TRBJ2-7 | TRBV6-1 | TGTGCCATTTCGACAGGGGACACCTCCGAGCAGTACTTC | CAISTGDTSEQYF
. | TRBJ2-3 | TRBV18 | TGTGCCAGCTCACCAAGCATATCCCAGGGCACAGATACGCAGTATTTT | CASSPSISQGTDTQYF
TRBD1 | TRBJ1-2 | TRBV5-6 | TGTGCCAGCAGTACGCACAGGGGCTATGGCTACACCTTC | CASSTHRGYGYTF
TRBD1 | TRBJ1-2 | TRBV9 | TGTGCCAGCAGCGCCGGGACAGGGGGCGCGGACTATGGCTACACCTTC | CASSAGTGGADYGYTF
TRBD1 | TRBJ1-1 | TRBV27 | TGTGCCAGCAGTTTGGGACAGCCCACTGAAGCTTTCTTT | CASSLGQPTEAFF
TRBD2 | TRBJ2-1 | TRBV28 | TGTGCCAGCAGTTCCGGGACTAGCGGGGGGCTGTCGCAGTTCTTC | CASSSGTSGGLSQFF
TRBD2 | TRBJ2-1 | TRBV28 | TGTGCCAGCAGTTCCCGGACTAGCATTAAGAATGAGCAGTTCTTC | CASSSRTSIKNEQFF
TRBD2 | TRBJ2-7 | TRBV27 | TGTGCCAGCAGTTCGCGGACTAGCGGGAGATACGAGCAGTACTTC | CASSSRTSGRYEQYF